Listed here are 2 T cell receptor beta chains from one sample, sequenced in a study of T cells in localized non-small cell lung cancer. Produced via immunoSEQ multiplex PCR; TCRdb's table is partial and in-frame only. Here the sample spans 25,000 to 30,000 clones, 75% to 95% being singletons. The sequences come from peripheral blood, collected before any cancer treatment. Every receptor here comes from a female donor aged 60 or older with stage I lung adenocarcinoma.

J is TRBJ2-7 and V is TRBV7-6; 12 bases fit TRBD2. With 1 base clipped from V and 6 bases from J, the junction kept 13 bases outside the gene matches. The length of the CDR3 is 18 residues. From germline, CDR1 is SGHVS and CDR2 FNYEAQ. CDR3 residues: CASSLVLASGRVSIEQYF. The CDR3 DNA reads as TGTGCCAGCAGCTTAGTTTTGGCTAGCGGGAGGGTATCTATCGAGCAGTACTTC.

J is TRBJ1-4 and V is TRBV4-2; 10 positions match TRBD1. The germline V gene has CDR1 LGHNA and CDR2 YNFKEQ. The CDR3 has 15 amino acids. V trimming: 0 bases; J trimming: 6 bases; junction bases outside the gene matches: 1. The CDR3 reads CASSQEGQGHEKLFF. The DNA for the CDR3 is TGTGCCAGCAGCCAAGAGGGACAGGGGCATGAAAAACTGTTTTTT.